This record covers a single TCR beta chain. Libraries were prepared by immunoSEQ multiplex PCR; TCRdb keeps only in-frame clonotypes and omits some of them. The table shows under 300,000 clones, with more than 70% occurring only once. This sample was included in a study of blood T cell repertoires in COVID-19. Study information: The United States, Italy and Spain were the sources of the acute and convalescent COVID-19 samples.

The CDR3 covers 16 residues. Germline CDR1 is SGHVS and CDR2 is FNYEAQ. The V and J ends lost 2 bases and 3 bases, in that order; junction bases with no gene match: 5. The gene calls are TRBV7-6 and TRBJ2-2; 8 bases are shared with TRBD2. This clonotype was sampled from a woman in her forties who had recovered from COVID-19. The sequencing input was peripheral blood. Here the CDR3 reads CASSLLGLGDTGELFF. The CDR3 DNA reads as TGTGCCAGCAGCTTATTGGGACTAGGGGACACCGGGGAGCTGTTTTTT.